The T cell receptor (beta chain) under discussion was sequenced for a study of blood T cell repertoires in COVID-19 (dated by TCRdb to 2018 to 2020). For context, the study as a whole: Samples covering the acute and convalescent phases of COVID-19 were provided by collaborators in the United States, Italy and Spain. Where available, HLA class I and class II types were obtained from metadata supplied by the sample provider rather than from assay-based typing. The repertoires were released in a freely available public database intended as a resource for research on the immune response to SARS-CoV-2. Nearly every sample came with metadata listing a de-identified subject ID, COVID-19 status, age in years and sex. The dataset comprised deeply sampled blood TCRbeta repertoires from subjects exposed to, actively infected with, or recovered from COVID-19. The prospective study material was composed of cDNA or gDNA derived from T cells, B-cell-depleted T cells, or PBMCs. The samples were drawn from the first 160 participants of the ongoing ImmuneRACE study and from roughly 1,300 subjects provided by 6 global collaborators.

V was cut back by 2 bases and J by 10 bases, leaving a gap of 12 bases between them. Taken from the germline V gene, the CDR1 and CDR2 loops are SGHDT and YYEEEE. Counted from cysteine to phenylalanine, this CDR3 has 12 amino acids. CDR3 DNA only is kept here, 36 bases in frame from base 1. Results the study describes overall, beyond this receptor: The quantity of clinical and demographic metadata differed by source and by participant and was supplied without curation.

As concerns this clone: This clone's antigen is unknown. Base qualities are missing; no much larger clone stands one base away.

Collaborating institutions collected whole blood in K2EDTA tubes following their own protocols. For TCRbeta analysis, collaborator samples were shipped as frozen whole blood, as isolated PBMCs, or as DNA extracted from either sample type. TCRbeta CDR3 regions were amplified from genomic DNA using the immunoSEQ Assay, a bias-controlled multiplex PCR. In the original analysis: The number of nucleated cells in each sample was estimated from the amplification of reference gene primers within the assay. Sequence reads were collapsed and filtered to measure the absolute abundance of every unique TCRbeta CDR3 rearrangement. For each sample, productive Simpson clonality was calculated by taking the square root of Simpson's diversity index across productive rearrangements. TCRdb re-hosts the immuneACCESS table, in-frame sequences only. Its copies lack some clones; in the studies checked, an unresolved V gene accounts for under half of them, and the cause for the rest is not known. Clone size and V and J calls were adopted from that table, with D and trimming inferred from the DNA. The sample includes hundreds of thousands of clones, with roughly 90% observed a single time. Jointly, the top ten make up 0.95% to 1.5% of the sample.

The sequencing input was peripheral blood. The TCR originated in a man aged 35 to 55 with acute or convalescent COVID-19. The sequence joins TRBV5-6 to TRBJ1-1, with an unclear D gene assignment. The DNA is as follows: TGTGCCAGCAGCTTCTCCCAGGTGGGAGCTTTCTTT. Its translation is CASSFSQVGAFF.